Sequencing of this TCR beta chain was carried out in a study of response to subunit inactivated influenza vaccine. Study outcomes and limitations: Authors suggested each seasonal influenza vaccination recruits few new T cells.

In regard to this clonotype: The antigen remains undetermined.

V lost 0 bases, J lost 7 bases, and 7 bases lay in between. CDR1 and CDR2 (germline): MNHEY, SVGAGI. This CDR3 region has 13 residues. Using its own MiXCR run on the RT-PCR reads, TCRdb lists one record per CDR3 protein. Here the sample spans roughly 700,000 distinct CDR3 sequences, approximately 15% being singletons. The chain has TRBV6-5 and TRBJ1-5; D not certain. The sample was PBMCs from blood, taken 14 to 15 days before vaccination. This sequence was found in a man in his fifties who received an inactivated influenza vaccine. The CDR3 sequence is CASSYSIRQPQHF. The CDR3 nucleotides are TGTGCCAGCAGTTACTCGATTCGGCAGCCCCAGCATTTT.